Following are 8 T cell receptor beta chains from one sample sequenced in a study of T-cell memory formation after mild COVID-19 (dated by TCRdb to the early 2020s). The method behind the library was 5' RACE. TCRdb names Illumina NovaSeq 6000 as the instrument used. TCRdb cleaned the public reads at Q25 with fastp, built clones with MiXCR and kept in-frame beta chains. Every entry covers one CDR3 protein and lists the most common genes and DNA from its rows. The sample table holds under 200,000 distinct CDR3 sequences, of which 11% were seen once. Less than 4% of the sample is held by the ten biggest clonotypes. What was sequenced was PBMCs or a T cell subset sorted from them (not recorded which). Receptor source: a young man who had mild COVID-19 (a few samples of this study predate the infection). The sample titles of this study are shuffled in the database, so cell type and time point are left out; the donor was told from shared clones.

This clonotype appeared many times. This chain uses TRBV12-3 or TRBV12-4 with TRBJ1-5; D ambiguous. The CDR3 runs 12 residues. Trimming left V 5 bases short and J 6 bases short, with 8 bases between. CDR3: CASSPVSQPQHF. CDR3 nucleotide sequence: TGTGCCAGCAGTCCTGTGAGTCAGCCCCAGCATTTT.

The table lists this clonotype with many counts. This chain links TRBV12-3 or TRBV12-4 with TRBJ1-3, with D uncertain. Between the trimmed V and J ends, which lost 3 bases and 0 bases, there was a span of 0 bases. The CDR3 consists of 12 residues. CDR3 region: CASSFSGNTIYF. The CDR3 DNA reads TGTGCCAGCAGTTTCTCTGGAAACACCATATATTTT.

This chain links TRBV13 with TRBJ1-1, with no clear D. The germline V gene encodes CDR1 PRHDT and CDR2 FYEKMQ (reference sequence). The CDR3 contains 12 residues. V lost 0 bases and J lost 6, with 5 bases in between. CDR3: CASSLGRSEAFF. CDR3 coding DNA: TGTGCCAGCAGCTTAGGTCGGTCTGAAGCTTTCTTT.

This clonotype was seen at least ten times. The CDR3 reads CASSLSRSYEQYF. In DNA, the CDR3 is TGCGCCAGCAGCTTGTCACGTTCGTACGAGCAGTACTTC. The gene calls are TRBV5-1 and TRBJ2-7; D is uncertain. Germline V CDR1 and CDR2: SGHRS, YFSETQ. This CDR3 contains 13 residues. Trimming shortened V by 1 base and J by 4 bases, and 9 bases separated the two germline ends.

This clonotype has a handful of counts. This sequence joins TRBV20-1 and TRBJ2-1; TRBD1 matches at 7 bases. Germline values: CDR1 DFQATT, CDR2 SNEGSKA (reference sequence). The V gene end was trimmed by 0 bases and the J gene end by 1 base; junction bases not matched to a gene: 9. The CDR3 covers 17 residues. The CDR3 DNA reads TGCAGTGCTAGAGAGTATAGTGGCAGGGGGTCCTACAATGAGCAGTTCTTC. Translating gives CSAREYSGRGSYNEQFF.

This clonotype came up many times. The CDR3 DNA is TGTGCCAGCAGCTTATCTCGGACTAGCGGGGGGTATCGAGAGACCCAGTACTTC. As protein: CASSLSRTSGGYRETQYF. The chain uses TRBV7-9 and TRBJ2-5; 14 nucleotides match TRBD2. After removal of 2 bases from V and 4 bases from J, the junction contained 9 bases not matched to a gene. Germline CDR1 reads SEHNR; CDR2 reads FQNEAQ (reference sequence). The CDR3 sequence is 18 residues long. Looking up the rest from reference TRBV7-9 and TRBJ2-5 gives the full variable domain: DTGVSQNPRHKITKRGQNVTFRCDPISEHNRLYWYRQTLGQGPEFLTYFQNEAQLEKSRLLSDRFSAERPKGSFSTLEIQRTEQGDSAMYLCASSLSRTSGGYRETQYFGPGTRLLVL.

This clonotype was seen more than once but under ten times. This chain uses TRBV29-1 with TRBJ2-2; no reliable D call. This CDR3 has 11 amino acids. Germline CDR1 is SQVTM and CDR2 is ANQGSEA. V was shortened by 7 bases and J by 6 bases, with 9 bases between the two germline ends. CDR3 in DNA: TGCAGCGCCTGTCGACCCGGGGAGCTGTTTTTT. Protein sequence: CSACRPGELFF.

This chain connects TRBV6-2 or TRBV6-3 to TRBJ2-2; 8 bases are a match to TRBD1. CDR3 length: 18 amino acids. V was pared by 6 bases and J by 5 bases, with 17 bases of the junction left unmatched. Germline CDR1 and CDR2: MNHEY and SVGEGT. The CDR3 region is CASRGQGATKALTGELFF. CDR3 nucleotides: TGTGCCAGCAGAGGGCAGGGGGCTACCAAGGCATTGACCGGGGAGCTGTTTTTT.